The sequence of this T cell receptor beta chain was determined in a study of cytomegalovirus exposure and HLA in healthy donors. Study in general: In terms of ancestry, the Caucasian-associated cluster contained about four fifths of the approximately 380 genotyped donors. Study-wide results and limits: In presence/absence analyses, roughly uniform sequencing depth across donors was assumed. Researchers reported in a later analysis that a missense DCLRE1C variant was tied to TCR beta V- and J-gene trimming.

Use of 60 Vbeta and 13 Jbeta primers characterized the PCR. Profiled with immunoSEQ multiplex PCR; TCRdb holds only in-frame clones, not every one. The top ten hold roughly 10% of the sample, which has about 52,000 clones, around 50% seen once. This clone showed up just a few times. What it binds is not known. V lost 7 bases and J lost 7, with 10 bases in between. CDR3 length equals 11 residues. CDR1 MNHNY and CDR2 SVGAGI come from the germline V gene (reference sequence). Sequenced: PBMCs. This receptor was obtained from a human donor in good health. The chain carries TRBV6-6 and TRBJ1-2; D perhaps matches TRBD1 (6 bases). The CDR3 loop is CASTSTGGYTF. CDR3 in DNA: TGTGCCAGCACGTCGACAGGTGGCTACACCTTC.